The 16 T cell receptor beta chains presented below share a single source sample, sequenced in a study of CD8 T cells in Susac syndrome. RNA was extracted with the RNeasy kit, and a quantity of roughly 0.45 to 1 ug was reverse transcribed using random hexamers. TCRdb re-called the immunoSEQ multiplex PCR reads with MiXCR, one entry per CDR3 protein. The profile shows tens of thousands of distinct CDR3 sequences, just under 95% of them singletons. Sequenced: CD4+ T cells from PBMCs. These TCRs come from a human donor with Susac syndrome.

The V and J genes are TRBV6-4 and TRBJ2-3, with 9 bases identical to TRBD2. Germline V gene lookup returns CDR1 MRHNA and CDR2 SNTAGT. This CDR3 is built from 15 residues. V gave up 4 bases and J gave up 1 base; unmatched junction bases: 3. For the CDR3, the DNA is TGTGCCAGCAGTGCCATAGCGGGGGGCACAGATACGCAGTATTTT. It codes for CASSAIAGGTDTQYF.

The V gene is TRBV20-1, the J gene TRBJ1-5; tentative D call: TRBD1 (6 bases). The germline V gene has CDR1 DFQATT and CDR2 SNEGSKA (reference sequence). Trimming pared 3 bases from V and 11 bases from J, leaving 11 bases between. The CDR3 is 11 amino acids. CDR3 loop: CSASRGQSQHF. DNA for the CDR3: TGCAGTGCTAGTCGTGGACAGTCCCAGCATTTT.

The gene calls are TRBV7-9 and TRBJ1-6; tentatively, D is TRBD1 (6 bases). The CDR3 sequence is 18 residues long. Germline assignment: CDR1 SEHNR and CDR2 FQNEAQ (reference sequence). Trimming removed 4 bases from V and 5 bases from J, with 21 bases in between. CDR3 nucleotide sequence: TGTGCCAGCAGCTCCTCCCCTCCCTCAAGGGGGGATAATTCACCCCTCCACTTT. This translates into CASSSSPPSRGDNSPLHF. The entire variable domain, with the rest obtained from reference TRBV7-9 and TRBJ1-6, is as follows: DTGVSQNPRHKITKRGQNVTFRCDPISEHNRLYWYRQTLGQGPEFLTYFQNEAQLEKSRLLSDRFSAERPKGSFSTLEIQRTEQGDSAMYLCASSSSPPSRGDNSPLHFGNGTRLTVT.

This clonotype appeared a few times. This chain connects TRBV7-8 to TRBJ2-3; D might be TRBD2 (7 bases). Germline CDR1 reads SGHVS; CDR2 reads FQNEAQ. The CDR3 extends over 16 amino acids. The V gene lost 1 base and the J gene lost 2 bases, with 13 bases spanning the gap. The DNA for the CDR3 is TGTGCCAGCAGCTTAGATACCGGGGGGCCCACAGATACGCAGTATTTT. Its protein product is CASSLDTGGPTDTQYF.

This chain joins TRBV28 and TRBJ1-1; no clear D gene. CDR1 and CDR2 (germline): MDHEN, SYDVKM. This CDR3 has 11 residues. Trimming removed 2 bases at V and 5 bases at J, with 3 bases between. CDR3 DNA: TGTGCCAGCAGTTTAGGGACTGAAGCTTTCTTT. It is translated as CASSLGTEAFF.

In the case of this clonotype: A junction boundary mismatches the germline segment, possibly from a read error. This chain joins TRBV12-3 or TRBV12-4 and TRBJ2-5; 7 bases map to TRBD1. CDR3 length equals 14 residues. The chain's CDR3 is CASSPGQIQETQYF. The CDR3 DNA is TGTGCCAGCAGCCCGGGACAGATACAAGAAACCCAGTACTTC.

This chain links TRBV9 with TRBJ2-4; 8 bases agree with TRBD2. The CDR3 length is 14 residues. J was trimmed by 6 bases and V by 2 bases; bases with no gene match: 4. Germline assignment: CDR1 SGDLS and CDR2 YYNGEE. This CDR3 reads CASSVGGAPNIQYF. The CDR3, as DNA: TGTGCCAGCAGCGTCGGGGGGGCCCCAAACATTCAGTACTTC. Combining the CDR3 with reference TRBV9 and TRBJ2-4 gives the whole variable domain DSGVTQTPKHLITATGQRVTLRCSPRSGDLSVYWYQQSLDQGLQFLIQYYNGEERAKGNILERFSAQQFPDLHSELNLSSLELGDSALYFCASSVGGAPNIQYFGAGTRLSVL.

This chain links TRBV20-1 with TRBJ2-2; TRBD1 might be the D (6 bases). Germline V gives CDR1 DFQATT, CDR2 SNEGSKA (reference sequence). The CDR3 runs to 14 residues. The V gene lost 6 bases and the J gene lost 3 bases, with 14 bases spanning the gap. The CDR3 sequence is CSATGQHDTGELFF. CDR3 in DNA: TGCAGTGCAACCGGACAGCACGACACCGGGGAGCTGTTTTTT.

The V and J genes are TRBV24-1 and TRBJ1-5, with D possibly being TRBD1 (5 bases). Trimming took 2 bases from V and 3 from J, leaving 10 bases between them. Germline V gene data show CDR1 as KGHDR and CDR2 as SFDVKD. This CDR3 spans 15 amino acids. The CDR3 spells CATSDSGQPNQPQHF. CDR3 coding DNA: TGTGCCACCAGTGATTCGGGGCAGCCCAATCAGCCCCAGCATTTT.

J is TRBJ1-5 and V is TRBV6-1; D ambiguous. With 8 bases removed from V and 0 bases from J, the gap between germline ends came to 14 bases. Germline V gene data show CDR1 as MNHNS and CDR2 as SASEGT. The CDR3 consists of 15 residues. This CDR3 reads CASSGPMGSNQPQHF. The CDR3, as DNA: TGTGCCAGCTCGGGTCCAATGGGTAGCAATCAGCCCCAGCATTTT.

V gene TRBV6-1 combines with J gene TRBJ2-2, with D possibly called TRBD1 or TRBD2 (5 bases each). V was cut by 7 bases and J by 6 bases, with 12 bases left in between. There are 13 residues in the CDR3. Germline V lookup: CDR1 MNHNS, CDR2 SASEGT. The CDR3 coding sequence is TGTGCCAGCACCCTACGAGGGGCCGGGGAGCTGTTTTTT. This sequence encodes CASTLRGAGELFF.

This clonotype has only a few counts. The V gene is TRBV10-3, the J gene TRBJ2-1; 10 positions match TRBD1. With V trimmed by 10 bases and J by 5 bases, 2 bases remained unmatched. Germline CDR1 reads ENHRY; CDR2 reads SYGVKD. CDR3 length: 12 amino acids. CDR3 nucleotide sequence: TGTGCCACCGGGACAGGGGACAATGAGCAGTTCTTC. Translated, it gives CATGTGDNEQFF.

The chain recombines TRBV12-3 or TRBV12-4 with TRBJ1-6; no firm D call. Trimming left V 6 bases short and J 9 bases short, with 15 bases between. The CDR3 runs 14 residues. The CDR3: CASSLALGSSPLHF. DNA of the CDR3: TGTGCCAGCAGCTTGGCCCTAGGTAGTTCACCCCTCCACTTT.

This chain connects TRBV5-4 to TRBJ1-2; the D is unclear. The CDR3 extends over 13 amino acids. Trimming took 3 bases from V and 8 from J, leaving 14 bases between them. Germline values: CDR1 SGHNT, CDR2 YYREEE (reference sequence). The CDR3 DNA follows: TGTGCCAGCAGCTCCTCGGGCTGGGAGGGCTACACCTTC. Encoded protein: CASSSSGWEGYTF.

J is TRBJ1-5 and V is TRBV28; TRBD1 is a possible D gene (6 bases). The length of the CDR3 is 16 residues. Germline CDR1 and CDR2: MDHEN and SYDVKM. The V end was cut by 2 bases, the J end by 4 bases, with 15 bases between. CDR3 region: CASSLRARGANQPQHF. CDR3 sequence (DNA): TGTGCCAGCAGTTTACGGGCAAGGGGGGCTAATCAGCCCCAGCATTTT.

V gene TRBV25-1 combines with J gene TRBJ1-2, with D tentatively TRBD1 (5 bases). The CDR3 spans 11 residues. Germline values: CDR1 MGHDK, CDR2 SYGVNS. The CDR3 here is CATGASVGYTF. Here the CDR3 DNA reads TGTGCAACTGGGGCATCTGTGGGCTACACCTTC.